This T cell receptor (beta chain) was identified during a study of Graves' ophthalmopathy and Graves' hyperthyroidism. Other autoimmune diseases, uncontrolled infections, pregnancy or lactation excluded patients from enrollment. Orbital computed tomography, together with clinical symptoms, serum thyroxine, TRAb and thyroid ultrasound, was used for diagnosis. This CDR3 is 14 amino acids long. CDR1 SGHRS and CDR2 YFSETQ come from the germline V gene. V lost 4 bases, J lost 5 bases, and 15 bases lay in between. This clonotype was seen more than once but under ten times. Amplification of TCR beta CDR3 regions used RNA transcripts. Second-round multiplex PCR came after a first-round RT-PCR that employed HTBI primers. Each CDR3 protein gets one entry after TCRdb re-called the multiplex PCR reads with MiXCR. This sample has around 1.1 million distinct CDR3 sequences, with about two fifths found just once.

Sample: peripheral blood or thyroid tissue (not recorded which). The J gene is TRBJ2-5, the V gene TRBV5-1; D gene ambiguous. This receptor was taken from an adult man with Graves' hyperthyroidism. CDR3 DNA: TGCGCCAGCAGCGGTGTAGGGCCGACGGAGACCCAGTACTTC. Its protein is CASSGVGPTETQYF.